The TCR beta chain under discussion was sequenced for a study of follicular helper T cells after annual influenza vaccination. Noted time point: 2015-2016 season, pre-vaccination. J was trimmed by 4 bases and V by 3 bases; bases with no gene match: 8. Germline values: CDR1 MNHEY, CDR2 SMNVEV (reference sequence). The CDR3 spans 16 residues. Here immunoSEQ multiplex PCR was the method, and the copy in TCRdb shows in-frame clones only, minus some. The table includes about 5,600 clones, 82% detected once. V is TRBV27 and J is TRBJ1-2, with TRBD1 matching over 10 bases. Source: CXCR5- memory CD4+ T cells sorted from blood, taken on the day of influenza vaccination. The TCR was taken from an adult who received the influenza vaccine. The CDR3 sequence is CASSFLGQGGGYGYTF. As DNA, the CDR3 is TGTGCCAGCAGTTTCCTCGGACAGGGGGGGGGCTATGGCTACACCTTC.